Below, one TCR beta chain is given with its context. This specimen belongs to a study of blood T cells in healthy people across ages. Then a second PCR, running about 6 to 11 cycles, was carried out with a sample-barcoded 5' primer and a J-beta primer mix. TCRdb processed the 5' RACE reads anew with MiXCR; each CDR3 protein has one entry. The sample includes about 800,000 distinct CDR3 sequences, 58% seen only once; the top ten take around 22%. The clonotype originates from a man aged 30 to 45 in good health. Sequencing was carried out using blood.

CDR3 sequence: CAISLGQGKEQFF. CDR3 DNA sequence: TGTGCCATCAGTTTGGGACAGGGGAAAGAGCAGTTCTTC. This chain connects TRBV10-3 to TRBJ2-1; 10 bases line up with TRBD1. V trimming: 5 bases; J trimming: 10 bases; junction bases outside the gene matches: 5. Germline loops: CDR1 ENHRY, CDR2 SYGVKD. The CDR3 has 13 amino acids.